A selection of T cell receptor beta chains follows, all from one sample in a study of radiotherapy plus CTLA-4 blockade in lung cancer. Libraries were prepared by immunoSEQ multiplex PCR; TCRdb keeps only in-frame clonotypes and omits some of them. Found here are tens of thousands of clones, around nine tenths of them singletons; the top ten hold about 7.2%. Specimen: peripheral blood, collected from a patient treated with radiotherapy plus ipilimumab. Every receptor here comes from a human donor with non-small cell lung cancer whose response to radiotherapy plus ipilimumab could not be evaluated. The CDR3 runs from the conserved cysteine through the conserved F or W. The order of the fields is D gene, J gene, CDR3 length, V gene, clone size, CDR3 protein, CDR3 DNA. A D gene is named only where the DNA matches it firmly. Not every row has a clone size; where given, it reads once, few, many or a size class.

D gene: -
J gene: TRBJ2-3
CDR3 length: 15
V gene: TRBV5-1
clone size: -
CDR3 protein: CASSPGGPSTDTQYF
CDR3 DNA: TGCGCCAGCAGCCCCGGGGGACCTAGCACAGATACGCAGTATTTT

D gene: -
J gene: TRBJ1-4
CDR3 length: 15
V gene: TRBV19
clone size: -
CDR3 protein: CASGQYRERQEKLFF
CDR3 DNA: TGTGCCAGTGGCCAATACAGGGAGAGGCAGGAAAAACTGTTTTTT

D gene: -
J gene: TRBJ1-3
CDR3 length: 15
V gene: TRBV2
clone size: -
CDR3 protein: CASSEIRGSGNTIYF
CDR3 DNA: TGTGCCAGCAGTGAAATTCGGGGCTCTGGAAACACCATATATTTT

D gene: -
J gene: TRBJ1-2
CDR3 length: 11
V gene: TRBV30
clone size: -
CDR3 protein: CAWSRVYGYTF
CDR3 DNA: TGTGCCTGGAGCAGGGTGTATGGCTACACCTTC

D gene: -
J gene: TRBJ1-6
CDR3 length: 13
V gene: TRBV28
clone size: few
CDR3 protein: CASRLGSNSPLHF
CDR3 DNA: TGTGCCAGCAGACTAGGATCCAATTCACCCCTCCACTTT

D gene: -
J gene: TRBJ2-6
CDR3 length: 18
V gene: TRBV5-3
clone size: -
CDR3 protein: CARKKKVVKQSRANVLTF
CDR3 DNA: TGTGCCAGAAAGAAAAAAGTGGTGAAACAAAGTCGGGCCAACGTCCTGACTTTC

D gene: TRBD1
J gene: TRBJ2-2
CDR3 length: 18
V gene: TRBV7-2
clone size: -
CDR3 protein: CASSLAGAGQGNTGELFF
CDR3 DNA: TGTGCCAGCAGCTTAGCGGGGGCGGGACAGGGGAACACCGGGGAGCTGTTTTTT

D gene: TRBD1
J gene: TRBJ2-7
CDR3 length: 14
V gene: TRBV2
clone size: -
CDR3 protein: CATSGTGEEYEQYF
CDR3 DNA: TGTGCCACCTCCGGGACAGGGGAGGAATACGAGCAGTACTTC

D gene: -
J gene: TRBJ1-5
CDR3 length: 18
V gene: TRBV21-1
clone size: -
CDR3 protein: CASSNRDRGDYSNQPQHF
CDR3 DNA: TGTGCCAGCAGCAACCGGGACAGGGGCGATTATAGCAATCAGCCCCAGCATTTT

D gene: TRBD1
J gene: TRBJ2-3
CDR3 length: 17
V gene: TRBV5-1
clone size: -
CDR3 protein: CASSSGTETFSTDTQYF
CDR3 DNA: TGCGCCAGCAGCTCCGGGACAGAGACTTTTTCCACAGATACGCAGTATTTT

D gene: TRBD2
J gene: TRBJ2-7
CDR3 length: 14
V gene: TRBV6-1
clone size: -
CDR3 protein: CASLSAGGPYEQYF
CDR3 DNA: TGTGCCAGCTTGTCGGCGGGAGGCCCCTACGAGCAGTACTTC

D gene: TRBD2
J gene: TRBJ2-1
CDR3 length: 18
V gene: TRBV7-6
clone size: few
CDR3 protein: CASSLAIFSGRDYNEQFF
CDR3 DNA: TGTGCCAGCAGCTTAGCCATATTTAGCGGGAGGGATTACAATGAGCAGTTCTTC

D gene: -
J gene: TRBJ1-4
CDR3 length: 13
V gene: TRBV2
clone size: few
CDR3 protein: CASSSGLGEKLFF
CDR3 DNA: TGTGCCAGCAGCTCAGGGTTGGGAGAAAAACTGTTTTTT

D gene: -
J gene: TRBJ2-5
CDR3 length: 15
V gene: TRBV7-2
clone size: -
CDR3 protein: CASSSRDILQETQYF
CDR3 DNA: TGTGCCAGCAGCAGCCGGGACATACTGCAAGAGACCCAGTACTTC

D gene: TRBD2
J gene: TRBJ2-1
CDR3 length: 14
V gene: TRBV2
clone size: -
CDR3 protein: CASSLAGVYNEQFF
CDR3 DNA: TGTGCCAGCAGCCTAGCGGGAGTCTACAATGAGCAGTTCTTC

D gene: -
J gene: TRBJ2-1
CDR3 length: 14
V gene: TRBV2
clone size: -
CDR3 protein: CAGKAREVHNEQFF
CDR3 DNA: TGTGCCGGAAAAGCTCGCGAGGTCCACAATGAGCAGTTCTTC

D gene: -
J gene: TRBJ2-1
CDR3 length: 20
V gene: TRBV7-2
clone size: -
CDR3 protein: CASSLAARGRSSGTDNEQFF
CDR3 DNA: TGTGCCAGCAGCTTAGCGGCCAGGGGGCGTTCTAGCGGGACCGACAATGAGCAGTTCTTC

D gene: -
J gene: TRBJ2-5
CDR3 length: 15
V gene: TRBV21-1
clone size: -
CDR3 protein: CASSNGGGCQETQYF
CDR3 DNA: TGTGCCAGCAGCAATGGGGGGGGGTGCCAAGAGACCCAGTACTTC

D gene: TRBD1
J gene: TRBJ2-7
CDR3 length: 15
V gene: TRBV7-2
clone size: -
CDR3 protein: CASSAEGQGSYEQYF
CDR3 DNA: TGTGCCAGCAGCGCCGAGGGACAGGGTTCCTACGAGCAGTACTTC

D gene: TRBD1
J gene: TRBJ2-2
CDR3 length: 15
V gene: TRBV7-2
clone size: -
CDR3 protein: CASSSRQGAGGELFF
CDR3 DNA: TGTGCCAGCAGCTCCCGACAGGGGGCAGGCGGGGAGCTGTTTTTT

D gene: -
J gene: TRBJ1-1
CDR3 length: 15
V gene: TRBV10-3
clone size: -
CDR3 protein: CAIRDVATSGTEAFF
CDR3 DNA: TGTGCCATCAGGGACGTCGCCACCTCGGGAACTGAAGCTTTCTTT

D gene: -
J gene: TRBJ2-1
CDR3 length: 17
V gene: TRBV5-1
clone size: -
CDR3 protein: CASSLLGAPSSYNEQFF
CDR3 DNA: TGCGCCAGCAGCTTGTTGGGGGCCCCGAGCTCCTACAATGAGCAGTTCTTC

D gene: -
J gene: TRBJ2-7
CDR3 length: 16
V gene: TRBV18
clone size: -
CDR3 protein: CASSPPGWTDSYEQYF
CDR3 DNA: TGTGCCAGCTCACCACCGGGGTGGACAGACAGCTACGAGCAGTACTTC

D gene: -
J gene: TRBJ2-1
CDR3 length: 16
V gene: TRBV9
clone size: -
CDR3 protein: CASSLSVTHSYNEQFF
CDR3 DNA: TGTGCCAGCAGCCTTAGCGTTACCCACTCCTACAATGAGCAGTTCTTC

D gene: -
J gene: TRBJ2-7
CDR3 length: 15
V gene: TRBV28
clone size: -
CDR3 protein: CASSLQGVSSYEQYF
CDR3 DNA: TGTGCCAGCAGTTTACAAGGGGTCAGCTCCTACGAGCAGTACTTC

D gene: TRBD2
J gene: TRBJ2-3
CDR3 length: 15
V gene: TRBV5-4
clone size: once
CDR3 protein: CASSRSGASTDTQYF
CDR3 DNA: TGTGCCAGCAGCCGTAGCGGGGCTAGCACAGATACGCAGTATTTT

D gene: -
J gene: TRBJ1-3
CDR3 length: 16
V gene: TRBV5-1
clone size: -
CDR3 protein: CASSSGGGNPGNTIYF
CDR3 DNA: TGCGCCAGCAGCTCGGGGGGAGGAAATCCTGGAAACACCATATATTTT

D gene: TRBD2
J gene: TRBJ2-7
CDR3 length: 14
V gene: TRBV12-5
clone size: once
CDR3 protein: CASGLSGGTYEQYF
CDR3 DNA: TGTGCTAGTGGTTTAAGCGGGGGCACCTACGAGCAGTACTTC

D gene: TRBD1
J gene: TRBJ2-7
CDR3 length: 16
V gene: TRBV7-9
clone size: -
CDR3 protein: CASSLSGTGYLYEQYF
CDR3 DNA: TGTGCCAGCAGCTTATCCGGGACAGGTTATCTTTACGAGCAGTACTTC

D gene: -
J gene: TRBJ1-2
CDR3 length: 15
V gene: TRBV28
clone size: -
CDR3 protein: CASNKAGGGRYGYTF
CDR3 DNA: TGTGCCAGCAACAAGGCGGGGGGAGGGCGTTATGGCTACACCTTC

D gene: TRBD2
J gene: TRBJ2-2
CDR3 length: 16
V gene: TRBV15
clone size: -
CDR3 protein: CATSRGSGVTTGELFF
CDR3 DNA: TGTGCCACCAGCAGAGGTAGCGGGGTTACTACCGGGGAGCTGTTTTTT

D gene: TRBD2
J gene: TRBJ2-3
CDR3 length: 15
V gene: TRBV28
clone size: -
CDR3 protein: CAAQDGRAGTDTQYF
CDR3 DNA: TGTGCCGCGCAGGACGGGAGGGCCGGGACAGATACGCAGTATTTT

D gene: TRBD2
J gene: TRBJ2-1
CDR3 length: 14
V gene: TRBV5-4
clone size: once
CDR3 protein: CASSAGGLGNEQFF
CDR3 DNA: TGTGCCAGCTCAGCGGGAGGTTTGGGTAATGAGCAGTTCTTC

D gene: TRBD2
J gene: TRBJ2-3
CDR3 length: 16
V gene: TRBV11-2
clone size: -
CDR3 protein: CASSFPLLAGGDTQYF
CDR3 DNA: TGTGCCAGCAGCTTTCCGTTACTAGCGGGAGGAGATACGCAGTATTTT

D gene: TRBD2
J gene: TRBJ2-3
CDR3 length: 16
V gene: TRBV9
clone size: -
CDR3 protein: CASSVGISGGGDTQYF
CDR3 DNA: TGTGCCAGCAGCGTAGGTATTAGCGGGGGTGGAGATACGCAGTATTTT

D gene: TRBD1
J gene: TRBJ1-2
CDR3 length: 14
V gene: TRBV7-9
clone size: -
CDR3 protein: CASSSTGGLGGYTF
CDR3 DNA: TGTGCCAGCAGCTCAACAGGGGGCTTGGGGGGCTACACCTTC

D gene: TRBD1
J gene: TRBJ1-2
CDR3 length: 15
V gene: TRBV19
clone size: once
CDR3 protein: CASIGGRDRAYGYTF
CDR3 DNA: TGTGCCAGTATAGGAGGTAGGGACAGGGCCTACGGCTACACCTTC

D gene: -
J gene: TRBJ2-7
CDR3 length: 13
V gene: TRBV6-1
clone size: -
CDR3 protein: CASSRGRVNEQYF
CDR3 DNA: TGTGCCAGCAGTAGAGGCAGGGTAAACGAGCAGTACTTC

D gene: -
J gene: TRBJ1-2
CDR3 length: 15
V gene: TRBV7-2
clone size: -
CDR3 protein: CASSLEGAPNYGYTF
CDR3 DNA: TGTGCCAGCAGCTTAGAAGGGGCACCTAACTATGGCTACACCTTC

D gene: TRBD1
J gene: TRBJ1-1
CDR3 length: 14
V gene: TRBV5-1
clone size: -
CDR3 protein: CASSVRGTDTEAFF
CDR3 DNA: TGCGCCAGCAGCGTCAGGGGGACGGACACTGAAGCTTTCTTT

D gene: -
J gene: TRBJ1-1
CDR3 length: 16
V gene: TRBV19
clone size: -
CDR3 protein: CASSAMVAGAGTEAFF
CDR3 DNA: TGTGCCAGTAGTGCCATGGTTGCGGGGGCAGGCACTGAAGCTTTCTTT

D gene: TRBD1
J gene: TRBJ1-6
CDR3 length: 15
V gene: TRBV6-5
clone size: -
CDR3 protein: CASRQGAQLSSPLHF
CDR3 DNA: TGTGCCAGCAGACAGGGGGCTCAGCTTAGTTCACCCCTCCACTTT

D gene: -
J gene: TRBJ1-1
CDR3 length: 13
V gene: TRBV7-6
clone size: -
CDR3 protein: CASSQGPDTEAFF
CDR3 DNA: TGTGCCAGCAGTCAGGGGCCAGACACTGAAGCTTTCTTT

D gene: -
J gene: TRBJ1-1
CDR3 length: 13
V gene: TRBV19
clone size: -
CDR3 protein: CASSIGAGTEAFF
CDR3 DNA: TGTGCCAGTAGTATAGGTGCGGGCACTGAAGCTTTCTTT

D gene: -
J gene: TRBJ2-7
CDR3 length: 15
V gene: TRBV15
clone size: -
CDR3 protein: CATSRDWGGFHEQYF
CDR3 DNA: TGTGCCACCAGCAGAGATTGGGGGGGCTTCCACGAGCAGTACTTC

D gene: -
J gene: TRBJ2-1
CDR3 length: 16
V gene: TRBV28
clone size: -
CDR3 protein: CASSFFAAGSYNEQFF
CDR3 DNA: TGTGCCAGCAGTTTTTTCGCGGCCGGCTCCTACAATGAGCAGTTCTTC

D gene: -
J gene: TRBJ1-5
CDR3 length: 15
V gene: TRBV6-1
clone size: -
CDR3 protein: CASSEDGYSNQPQHF
CDR3 DNA: TGTGCCAGCAGTGAAGACGGTTATAGCAATCAGCCCCAGCATTTT

D gene: TRBD1
J gene: TRBJ2-1
CDR3 length: 16
V gene: TRBV5-4
clone size: -
CDR3 protein: CASSSRDRGLVNEQFF
CDR3 DNA: TGTGCCAGCAGCTCCCGGGACAGGGGGCTTGTGAATGAGCAGTTCTTC